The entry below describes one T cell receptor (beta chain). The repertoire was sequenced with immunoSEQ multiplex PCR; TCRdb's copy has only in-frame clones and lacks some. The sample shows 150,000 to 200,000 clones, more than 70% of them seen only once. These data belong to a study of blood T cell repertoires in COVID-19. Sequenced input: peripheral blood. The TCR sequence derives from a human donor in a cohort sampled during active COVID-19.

CDR3 protein: CASSIAGPKNIQYF. CDR3 sequence (DNA): TGTGCCAGTAGTATAGCAGGCCCGAAAAACATTCAGTACTTC. The V gene is TRBV19, the J gene TRBJ2-4; no definite D call. The ends were cut back, 1 base at V and 4 bases at J, with 8 bases in the middle. Germline assignment: CDR1 LNHDA and CDR2 SQIVND (reference sequence). The CDR3 is 14 amino acids. Using reference TRBV19 and TRBJ2-4 for the parts outside the CDR3, the full variable domain is DGGITQSPKYLFRKEGQNVTLSCEQNLNHDAMYWYRQDPGQGLRLIYYSQIVNDFQKGDIAEGYSVSREKKESFPLTVTSAQKNPTAFYLCASSIAGPKNIQYFGAGTRLSVL.